This T cell receptor (beta chain) was profiled in a study of T cells in Graves' hyperthyroidism and ophthalmopathy. This clonotype showed up many times. Germline V gene sequence: CDR1 SNHLY, CDR2 FYNNEI. Trimming pared 1 base from V and 4 bases from J, leaving 13 bases between. This CDR3 has 15 amino acids. Amplified TCR beta CDR3 regions came from RNA transcripts. A first-round RT-PCR of the TCR CDR3 used the HTBI primer set. TCRdb redid the calling of the multiplex PCR reads with MiXCR, one entry per CDR3 protein. The table includes some 510,000 distinct CDR3 sequences, less than 25% detected once. The chain has TRBV2 and TRBJ1-1; D is possibly TRBD1 (5 bases). What was sequenced was blood. This TCR was recovered from a man between 18 and 29 years old with Graves' hyperthyroidism. Here the CDR3 DNA reads TGTGCCAGCAGTGAAGGGGGACTTCAGGGCACTGAAGCTTTCTTT. Translation: CASSEGGLQGTEAFF.